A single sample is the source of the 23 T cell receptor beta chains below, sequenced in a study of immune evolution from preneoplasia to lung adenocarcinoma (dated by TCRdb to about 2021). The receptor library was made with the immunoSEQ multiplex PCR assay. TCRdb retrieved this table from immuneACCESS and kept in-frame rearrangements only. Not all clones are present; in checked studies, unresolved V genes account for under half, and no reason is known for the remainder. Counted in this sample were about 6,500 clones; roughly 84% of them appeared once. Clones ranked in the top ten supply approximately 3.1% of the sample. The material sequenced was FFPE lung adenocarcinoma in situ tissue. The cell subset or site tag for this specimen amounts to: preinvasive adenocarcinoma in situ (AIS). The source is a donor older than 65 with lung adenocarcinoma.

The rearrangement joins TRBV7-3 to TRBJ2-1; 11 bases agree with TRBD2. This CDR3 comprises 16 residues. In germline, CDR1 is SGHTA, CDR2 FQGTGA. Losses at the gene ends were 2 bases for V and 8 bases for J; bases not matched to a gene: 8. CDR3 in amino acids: CASSLLTSGIFDEQFF. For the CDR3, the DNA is TGTGCCAGCAGCTTATTGACTAGCGGGATCTTCGATGAGCAGTTCTTC. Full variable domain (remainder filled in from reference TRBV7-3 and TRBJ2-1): GAGVSQTPSNKVTEKGKYVELRCDPISGHTALYWYRQSLGQGPEFLIYFQGTGAADDSGLPNDRFFAVRPEGSVSTLKIQRTERGDSAVYLCASSLLTSGIFDEQFFGPGTRLTVL.

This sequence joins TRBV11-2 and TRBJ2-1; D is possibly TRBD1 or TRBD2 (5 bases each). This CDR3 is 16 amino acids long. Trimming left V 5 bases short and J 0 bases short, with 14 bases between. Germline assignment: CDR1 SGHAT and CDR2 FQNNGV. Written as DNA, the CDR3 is TGTGCCAGCAGCCTAGGGGCCAGCGGCTCCTACAATGAGCAGTTCTTC. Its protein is CASSLGASGSYNEQFF.

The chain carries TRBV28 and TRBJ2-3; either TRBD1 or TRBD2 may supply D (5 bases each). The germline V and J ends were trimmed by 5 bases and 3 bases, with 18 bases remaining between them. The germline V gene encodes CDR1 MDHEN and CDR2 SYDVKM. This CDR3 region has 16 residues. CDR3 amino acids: CASSAPWDGATDTQYF. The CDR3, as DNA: TGTGCCAGCAGTGCCCCTTGGGACGGGGCGACAGATACGCAGTATTTT.

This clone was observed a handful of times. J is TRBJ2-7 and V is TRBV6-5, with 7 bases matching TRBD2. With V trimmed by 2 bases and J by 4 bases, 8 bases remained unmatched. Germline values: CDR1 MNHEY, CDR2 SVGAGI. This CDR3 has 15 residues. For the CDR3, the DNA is TGTGCCAGCAGTTACGGGGCTAGCGGACAATACGAGCAGTACTTC. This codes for CASSYGASGQYEQYF.

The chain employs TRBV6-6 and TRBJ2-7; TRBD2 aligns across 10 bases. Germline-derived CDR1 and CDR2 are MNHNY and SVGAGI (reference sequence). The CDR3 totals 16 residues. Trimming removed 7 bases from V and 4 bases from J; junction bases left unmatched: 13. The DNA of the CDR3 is TGTGCCAGCACCTCCGGGACTAGCGTTAAATGGTACGAGCAGTACTTC. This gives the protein CASTSGTSVKWYEQYF.

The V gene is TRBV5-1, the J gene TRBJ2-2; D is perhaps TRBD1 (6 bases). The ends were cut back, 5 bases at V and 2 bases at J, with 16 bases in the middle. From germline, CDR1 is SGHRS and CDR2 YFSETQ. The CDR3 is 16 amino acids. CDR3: CASRPPGQSNTGELFF. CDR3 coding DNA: TGCGCCAGCAGGCCCCCCGGACAGTCAAACACCGGGGAGCTGTTTTTT.

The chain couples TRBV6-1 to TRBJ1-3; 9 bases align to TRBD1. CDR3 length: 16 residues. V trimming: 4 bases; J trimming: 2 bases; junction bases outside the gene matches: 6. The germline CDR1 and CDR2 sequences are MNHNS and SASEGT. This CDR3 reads CASSVYRGLAGNTIYF. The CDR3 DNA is TGTGCCAGCAGTGTCTACAGGGGGCTTGCTGGAAACACCATATATTTT.

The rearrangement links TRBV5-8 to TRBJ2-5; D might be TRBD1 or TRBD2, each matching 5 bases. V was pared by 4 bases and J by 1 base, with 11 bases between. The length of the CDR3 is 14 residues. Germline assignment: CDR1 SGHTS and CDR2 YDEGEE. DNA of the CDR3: TGTGCCAGCAGCCCGAGGGACGGCCAAGAGACCCAGTACTTC. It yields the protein CASSPRDGQETQYF.

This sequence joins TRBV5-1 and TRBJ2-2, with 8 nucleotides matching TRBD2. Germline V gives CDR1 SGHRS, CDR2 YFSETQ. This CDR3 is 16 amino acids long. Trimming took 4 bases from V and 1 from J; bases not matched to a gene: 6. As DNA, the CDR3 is TGCGCCAGCAGCGAGGGACTAGTGATGAACACCGGGGAGCTGTTTTTT. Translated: CASSEGLVMNTGELFF.

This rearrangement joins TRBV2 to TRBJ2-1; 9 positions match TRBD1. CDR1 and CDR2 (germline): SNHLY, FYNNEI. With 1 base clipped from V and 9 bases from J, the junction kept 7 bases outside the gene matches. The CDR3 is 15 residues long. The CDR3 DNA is TGTGCCAGCAGTGAAGGGGGACAGGGTACCCGTGAGCAGTTCTTC. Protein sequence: CASSEGGQGTREQFF.

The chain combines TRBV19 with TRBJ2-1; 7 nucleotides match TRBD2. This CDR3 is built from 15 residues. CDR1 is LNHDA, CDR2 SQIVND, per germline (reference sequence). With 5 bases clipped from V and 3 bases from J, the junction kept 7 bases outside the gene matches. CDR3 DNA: TGTGCCAGTAGTGGCCCCGGGACTATCTACAATGAGCAGTTCTTC. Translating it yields CASSGPGTIYNEQFF.

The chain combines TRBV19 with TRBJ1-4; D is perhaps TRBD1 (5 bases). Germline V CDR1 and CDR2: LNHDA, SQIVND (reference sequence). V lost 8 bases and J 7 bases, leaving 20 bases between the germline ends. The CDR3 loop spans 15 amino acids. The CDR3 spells CASAQGTGGGEKLFF. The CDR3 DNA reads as TGTGCCAGTGCCCAAGGGACGGGCGGCGGTGAAAAACTGTTTTTT.

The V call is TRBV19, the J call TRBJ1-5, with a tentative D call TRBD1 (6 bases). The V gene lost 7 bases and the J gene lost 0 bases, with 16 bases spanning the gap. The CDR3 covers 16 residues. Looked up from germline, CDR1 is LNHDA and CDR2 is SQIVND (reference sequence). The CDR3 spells CASNSLRDNSNQPQHF. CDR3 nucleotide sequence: TGTGCCAGTAACTCCCTCCGGGACAATAGCAATCAGCCCCAGCATTTT.

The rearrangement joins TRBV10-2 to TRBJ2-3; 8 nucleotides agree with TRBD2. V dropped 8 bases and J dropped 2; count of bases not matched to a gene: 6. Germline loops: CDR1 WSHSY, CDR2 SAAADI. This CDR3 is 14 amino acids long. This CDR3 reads CASSGTRITDTQYF. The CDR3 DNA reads TGCGCCAGCTCCGGGACTAGGATCACAGATACGCAGTATTTT.

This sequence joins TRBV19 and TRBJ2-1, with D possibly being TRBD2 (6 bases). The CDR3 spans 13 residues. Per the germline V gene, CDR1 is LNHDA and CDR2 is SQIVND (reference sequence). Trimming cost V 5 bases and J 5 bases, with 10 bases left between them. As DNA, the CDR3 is TGTGCCAGTAGTTACGGGAGAAACAATGAGCAGTTCTTC. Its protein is CASSYGRNNEQFF.

The DNA of the CDR3 is TGTGCCAGCAGCCAAGGGACAGGGGCAGGCTACACCTTC. Encoded protein: CASSQGTGAGYTF. V gene TRBV7-9 combines with J gene TRBJ1-2; 10 nucleotides align to TRBD1. J lost 8 bases, V lost 5 bases, and 5 bases had no gene match. CDR1 is SEHNR and CDR2 is FQNEAQ in the germline V gene (reference sequence). The CDR3 contains 13 residues.

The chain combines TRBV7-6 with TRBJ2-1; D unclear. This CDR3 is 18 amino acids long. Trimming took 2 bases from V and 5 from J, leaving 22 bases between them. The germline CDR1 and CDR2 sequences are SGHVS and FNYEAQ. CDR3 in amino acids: CASSLYFGFGIGDNEQFF. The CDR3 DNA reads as TGTGCCAGCAGCTTATATTTTGGGTTTGGCATTGGGGACAATGAGCAGTTCTTC.

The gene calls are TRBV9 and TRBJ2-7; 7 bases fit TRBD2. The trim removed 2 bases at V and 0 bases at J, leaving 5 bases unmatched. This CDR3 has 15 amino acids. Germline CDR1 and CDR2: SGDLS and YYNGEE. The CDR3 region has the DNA TGTGCCAGCAGCGTGGGATCTAGCGGCTCCTACGAGCAGTACTTC. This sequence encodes CASSVGSSGSYEQYF.

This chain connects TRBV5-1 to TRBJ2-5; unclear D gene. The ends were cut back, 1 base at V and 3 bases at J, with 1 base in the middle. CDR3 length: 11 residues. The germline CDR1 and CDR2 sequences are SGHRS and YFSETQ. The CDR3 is CASSLKETQYF. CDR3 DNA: TGCGCCAGCAGCTTGAAAGAGACCCAGTACTTC.

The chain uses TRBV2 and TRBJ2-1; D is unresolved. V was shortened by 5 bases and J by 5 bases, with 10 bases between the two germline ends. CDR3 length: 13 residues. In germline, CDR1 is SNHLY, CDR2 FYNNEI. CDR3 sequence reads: CASSLGFNNEQFF. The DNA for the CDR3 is TGTGCCAGCAGTCTAGGATTCAACAATGAGCAGTTCTTC.

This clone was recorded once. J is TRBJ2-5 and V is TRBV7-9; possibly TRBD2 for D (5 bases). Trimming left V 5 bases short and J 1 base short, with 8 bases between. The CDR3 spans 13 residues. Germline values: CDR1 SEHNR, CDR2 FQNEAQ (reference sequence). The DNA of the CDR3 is TGTGCCAGCAGCACGACTATCCAAGAGACCCAGTACTTC. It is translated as CASSTTIQETQYF.

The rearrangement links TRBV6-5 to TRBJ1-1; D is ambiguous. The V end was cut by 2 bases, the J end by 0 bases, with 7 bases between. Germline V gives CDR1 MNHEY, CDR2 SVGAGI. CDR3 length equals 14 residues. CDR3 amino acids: CASSYRSMNTEAFF. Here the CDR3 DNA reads TGTGCCAGCAGTTACAGGAGTATGAACACTGAAGCTTTCTTT.

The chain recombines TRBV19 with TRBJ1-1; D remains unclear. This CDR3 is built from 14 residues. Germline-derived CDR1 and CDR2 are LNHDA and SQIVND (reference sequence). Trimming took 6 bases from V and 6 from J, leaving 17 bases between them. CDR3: CASSHHVDSSEAFF. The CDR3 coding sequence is TGTGCCAGTAGCCACCACGTGGATTCTTCTGAAGCTTTCTTT. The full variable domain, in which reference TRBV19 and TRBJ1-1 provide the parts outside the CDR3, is DGGITQSPKYLFRKEGQNVTLSCEQNLNHDAMYWYRQDPGQGLRLIYYSQIVNDFQKGDIAEGYSVSREKKESFPLTVTSAQKNPTAFYLCASSHHVDSSEAFFGQGTRLTVV.